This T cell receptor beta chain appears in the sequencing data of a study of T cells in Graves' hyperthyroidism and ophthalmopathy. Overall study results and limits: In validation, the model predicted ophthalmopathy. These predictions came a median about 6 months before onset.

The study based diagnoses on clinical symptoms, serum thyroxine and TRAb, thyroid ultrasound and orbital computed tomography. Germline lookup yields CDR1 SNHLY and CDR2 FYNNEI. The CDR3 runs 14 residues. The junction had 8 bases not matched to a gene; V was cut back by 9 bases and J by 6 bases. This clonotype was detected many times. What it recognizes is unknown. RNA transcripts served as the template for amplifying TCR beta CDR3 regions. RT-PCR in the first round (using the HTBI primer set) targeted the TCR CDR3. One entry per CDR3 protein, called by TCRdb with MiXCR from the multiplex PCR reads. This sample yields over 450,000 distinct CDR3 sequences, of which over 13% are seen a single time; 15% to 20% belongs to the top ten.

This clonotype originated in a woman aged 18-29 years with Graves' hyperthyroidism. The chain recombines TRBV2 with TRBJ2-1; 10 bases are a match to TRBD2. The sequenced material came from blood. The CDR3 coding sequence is TGTGCCAGGGAACTAGCGGGGAGGGGCAATGAGCAGTTCTTC. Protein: CARELAGRGNEQFF.